Reported below is one T cell receptor (beta chain). Its antigen is not yet known. A single base separates this from a much larger clone, so it may be a read error. This entry belongs to a study of T cells in Graves' hyperthyroidism and ophthalmopathy (dated by TCRdb to 2018 to 2020). Background on the whole study: Peripheral blood was sampled at the time of initial diagnosis, prior to any treatment. Thyroid tissue and blood T-cell repertoires from six Graves' hyperthyroidism patients were also compared in the study. For training and testing, the roughly 97 patients in the discovery cohort were randomly divided in a 7:3 ratio. To identify distinguishing TCR V-J signatures, a discovery cohort of 100 patients was used, comprising 40 to 45 with Graves' ophthalmopathy and around 57 with stable Graves' hyperthyroidism. TCR Vbeta CDR3 sequencing of some 140 peripheral blood samples (43 ophthalmopathy, 75 to 80 hyperthyroidism and roughly 17 progressor patients) is reported in the paper. Prospective prediction of ophthalmopathy was tested in an independent validation cohort of fewer than 20 hyperthyroidism patients and 15 to 17 patients who later progressed to ophthalmopathy. Once sampling was done, hyperthyroidism patients were given methimazole at a starting dose of 30 mg daily, whereas ophthalmopathy patients were given high-dose intravenous methylprednisolone. Overall study results and their limits: A model built on a 13 V-J signature distinguished ophthalmopathy from stable hyperthyroidism, reaching approximately 89% sensitivity and about 81% specificity in cross-validation and 80%/75% in testing. No statistical method was used to fix the sample size in advance, and group allocation was not hidden from the investigators. Most expanded thyroid clonotypes (frequency above 0.001) were also detected in blood, a finding suggesting that blood repertoires may reflect thyroid immune responses. In validation, the model predicted progression to ophthalmopathy a median of roughly 6.2 months before onset, with about 67% sensitivity and 72.22% specificity.

As encoded in the germline V gene (reference sequence), CDR1 is LNHDA while CDR2 is SQIVND. The cysteine opens and the phenylalanine closes a CDR3 of 14 amino acids. Solely the CDR3 DNA is kept, with 42 bases framed from the first base. Stable Graves' hyperthyroidism was defined as no progression to ophthalmopathy during 18 months of follow-up. Hyperthyroidism patients were aged 18 to 65 years and newly diagnosed, with disease duration of less than 2 months. Exclusion was applied to patients with uncontrolled infections, other autoimmune diseases, pregnancy or lactation. Diagnoses relied on clinical symptoms, serum thyroxine and TRAb, thyroid ultrasound and orbital computed tomography. Ficoll-Paque density gradient centrifugation was used to isolate PBMCs from about 9.4 ml of fresh peripheral blood. Total RNA was extracted with Trizol reagent, and quality was checked on an Agilent 2100 Bioanalyzer.

Amplification of TCR beta CDR3 regions was carried out from RNA transcripts. For the first round of RT-PCR on the TCR CDR3, the HTBI primer set was used together with the Qiagen OneStep RT-PCR kit. A second multiplex PCR round built the libraries, followed by size selection and purification. Libraries were sequenced paired-end with 100 bp reads on an Illumina HiSeq2000. Per the original workflow: SOAPnuke was used to process the raw data, throwing out any read that contained adapters or uncalled bases, had a mean Phred below 15, or lacked an exact constant-primer or identifier match. High-quality paired reads were merged using COPE v1.2.5, and each unique nucleotide sequence was defined as a clonotype. MiTCR v1.1 was used to align the clonotypes against IMGT TRBV, TRBD and TRBJ reference segments. The analysis included only V-J combinations with a frequency above 0.0001, which together covered 99% to 99.2% of the repertoires. The TCS score was defined as F50 (clonal expansion) divided by E x V (chaos), with BLOSUM62-based TCRdist calculated between CDR3 peptides within each V-J. Welch's t-statistics and random forest reduced around 550 V-J features to around 14, which were used in a naive Bayes classifier (R e1071). The similarity between thyroid and blood repertoires was quantified using the Morisita-Horn index. TCRdb trimmed the raw reads at Q25, called clones with MiXCR and kept productive beta chains. Under each unique CDR3 protein, matching rows form one entry showing the most common genes and DNA. The V and J calls shown here were made by TCRdb, not taken from the authors' results. This sample holds 750,000 to 950,000 distinct CDR3 sequences; around 39% were observed only once. Jointly, the top ten make up around 10% of the sample.

The sequencing input was blood. The TCR was taken from a man aged 18 to 35 with Graves' hyperthyroidism. The sequence joins TRBV19 to TRBJ1-3; the D gene cannot be named for sure. The encoded CDR3 is CASSILDSGNTINF. In nucleotides, the sequence is TGTGCCAGTAGTATTCTCGACTCTGGAAACACCATAAATTTT.